This TCR beta chain was identified during a study of tumor and adjacent non-tumor tissue in lung cancer. A word on this clonotype: A junction end diverges from the germline sequence, so it may reflect a read error.

CDR3 size: 12 residues. Germline CDR1 is SQVTM and CDR2 is ANQGSEA. The template was RNA from unsorted bulk tissue. Three rounds of nested PCR, following a modified ARM-PCR protocol, produced the TCRbeta library. TCRdb independently ran MiXCR on the multiplex PCR reads; one entry per CDR3 protein. The data show roughly 120,000 distinct CDR3 sequences, with 84% seen just once and 20% to 25% held by the top ten. Specimen: lung tumor tissue. The rearrangement uses TRBV29-1 and TRBJ2-5; D could derive from TRBD1 or TRBD2 (5 bases each). The sequence came from a man aged 65 to 79 with non-small cell lung cancer. The CDR3 protein is CSVDSGAETQYF. As DNA, the CDR3 is TGTAGCGTTGACTCCGGGGCGGAGACCCAGTATTTC.